Listed below are T cell receptor beta chains from one sample, sequenced in a study of OX40 agonist ivuxolimab in advanced cancers. Some clones are missing from TCRdb's copy, which holds only in-frame ones; the method was immunoSEQ multiplex PCR. The sample shows about 77,000 clones, around 83% of them seen only once. Sequencing used CD4+ or CD8+ T cells sorted from blood, obtained in a trial of the OX40 agonist ivuxolimab. These receptor sequences come from an adult with an advanced solid tumor such as melanoma, head and neck, liver or kidney cancer. Each CDR3 is given with its conserved first and last residue. A D gene is named only where the DNA matches it firmly. Size tells how often a clone was seen (once, few, many) or the class of an expanded clone, and some rows leave it out.

j_call clone_size cdr3_length d_call v_call cdr3_nt cdr3_aa
TRBJ2-4 - 15 - TRBV6-5 TGTGCCAGCAGTTTTTCCAAGGGGGCCAAAAACATTCAGTACTTC CASSFSKGAKNIQYF
TRBJ2-7 - 14 - TRBV9 TGTGCCAGCAGCGTAGGAGGAGTGGGGTACGAGCAGTACTTC CASSVGGVGYEQYF
TRBJ2-1 - 14 - TRBV9 TGTGCCAGCAGCGAGTCGGGAGTGAACAATGAGCAGTTCTTC CASSESGVNNEQFF
TRBJ2-5 - 18 TRBD2 TRBV7-2 TGTGCCAGCAGCAAATGGGGTGCGGGGGAGAGGCTTCAAGAGACCCAGTACTTC CASSKWGAGERLQETQYF
TRBJ2-7 - 15 - TRBV11-2 TGTGCCAGCAGCCTACCGGGAGACTACACGGTCCAGCAGTACTTC CASSLPGDYTVQQYF
TRBJ1-4 - 13 - TRBV6-5 TGTGCCAGCAGCAGACAGGTTCGAGAAAAACTGTTTTTT CASSRQVREKLFF
TRBJ1-5 - 15 - TRBV2 TGTGCCAGCAGTGAAGGAAGGGTTGGCAATCAGCCCCAGCATTTT CASSEGRVGNQPQHF
TRBJ2-2 once 11 - TRBV9 TGTGCCAGCAGCGTATCCGGGGAGCTGTTTTTT CASSVSGELFF
TRBJ1-6 few 14 - TRBV6-5 TGTGCCAGCAGTGTCAGGGGAGGTAATTCACCCCTCCACTTT CASSVRGGNSPLHF
TRBJ1-1 - 15 - TRBV9 TGTGCCAGCAGCGTGGGACCCACGTGGAACACTGAAGCTTTCTTT CASSVGPTWNTEAFF
TRBJ2-7 - 20 TRBD2 TRBV5-1 TGCGCCAGCAGTGGGGGTGATGGGACAACTAGCGGGGGACCCTCCTACGAGCAGTACTTC CASSGGDGTTSGGPSYEQYF
TRBJ2-1 - 14 TRBD2 TRBV7-2 TGTGCCAGCAGCTTAGATAGCGGGAGGCTTGAGCAGTTCTTC CASSLDSGRLEQFF
TRBJ2-7 - 12 TRBD2 TRBV6-5 TGTGCCAGCAAAAAAGCGGGAGGCGAGCAGTACTTC CASKKAGGEQYF
TRBJ1-2 few 15 - TRBV6-5 TGTGCCAGCAGTCCGCGGGCAGGGGCCTCCGATGGCTACACCTTC CASSPRAGASDGYTF
TRBJ1-6 - 15 TRBD1 TRBV10-2 TGCGCCAGCAACTACGTATCTACAGGGGACTCACCCCTCCACTTT CASNYVSTGDSPLHF
TRBJ1-2 - 14 - TRBV29-1 TGCAGCGCTTCCCCTGGGGGGACTAACTATGGCTACACCTTC CSASPGGTNYGYTF
TRBJ2-1 - 15 - TRBV18 TGTGCCAGCTTGGACATTGGGAGGCAGGGGTCTGAGCAGTTCTTC CASLDIGRQGSEQFF
TRBJ1-5 - 14 - TRBV18 TGTGCCAGCTCACCAGCGGGAAGCAATCAGCCCCAGCATTTT CASSPAGSNQPQHF